This record looks at one T cell receptor beta chain sequence and its context. The CDR3 is made up of 13 amino acids. Trimming took 8 bases from V and 5 from J, leaving 12 bases between them. The germline gives CDR1 LNHDA, CDR2 SQIVND (reference sequence). This specimen comes from a study of blood T cell repertoires in COVID-19. Study-level background: Material from acute and convalescent COVID-19 was sourced from the United States, Italy and Spain. The analysed material was cDNA or gDNA that came from T cells, B-cell-depleted T cells, or PBMCs.

Original processing methods: Scientists estimated how many nucleated cells there were by amplifying reference gene primers. The repertoire was sequenced with immunoSEQ multiplex PCR; TCRdb's copy has only in-frame clones and lacks some. The D gene and trimming were derived from the DNA, and the V and J assignments and clone size from that table. The sample holds about 250,000 clones; around nine tenths are singletons and the top ten take 1.6%. This TCR was recovered from an older woman who had recovered from COVID-19. The sample comprised peripheral blood. The chain has TRBV19 and TRBJ2-2; D is unclear. CDR3 sequence (DNA): TGTGCCAGTTCTTCCCCCCGGACCGGGGAGCTGTTTTTT. Amino acid sequence: CASSSPRTGELFF.